What follows are 3 T cell receptor beta chains derived from one specimen sequenced in a study of identical twins. TCRdb fed the 5' RACE reads into MiXCR, producing one record per CDR3 protein. This sample yields approximately 220,000 distinct CDR3 sequences, of which under 10% are seen a single time; less than 2% belongs to the top ten. This same sample was also taken into another study, of yellow fever vaccine responses in identical twins.

The sample was memory (CD45RO+) T cells sorted from blood. The receptor set was obtained from a woman aged 18-30 years in good health.

The chain combines TRBV5-1 with TRBJ2-7, with TRBD1 identical over 9 bases. The CDR3 contains 16 residues. CDR1 is SGHRS and CDR2 is YFSETQ in the germline V gene. With 5 bases clipped from V and 2 bases from J, the junction kept 11 bases outside the gene matches. The CDR3 nucleotides are TGCGCCAGCAGTTCTTTACAGGGGGCGCTGACCTACGAGCAGTACTTC. It is translated as CASSSLQGALTYEQYF. The variable domain in full, with the rest retrieved from reference TRBV5-1 and TRBJ2-7, is KAGVTQTPRYLIKTRGQQVTLSCSPISGHRSVSWYQQTPGQGLQFLFEYFSETQRNKGNFPGRFSGRQFSNSRSEMNVSTLELGDSALYLCASSSLQGALTYEQYFGPGTRLTVT.

The chain combines TRBV18 with TRBJ2-2, with no clear D. The germline V and J ends were trimmed by 4 bases and 1 base, with 7 bases remaining between them. In germline, CDR1 is KGHSH, CDR2 LQKENI. The CDR3 is 14 residues long. In nucleotides, the CDR3 is TGTGCCAGCTCACTTGACCAGAACACCGGGGAGCTGTTTTTT. Translating gives CASSLDQNTGELFF. The whole variable domain, remainder taken from reference TRBV18 and TRBJ2-2, is NAGVMQNPRHLVRRRGQEARLRCSPMKGHSHVYWYRQLPEEGLKFMVYLQKENIIDESGMPKERFSAEFPKEGPSILRIQQVVRGDSAAYFCASSLDQNTGELFFGEGSRLTVL.

Worth noting for this clonotype: Its ends do not fully match the called genes, so a read error is possible. V and J are TRBV5-1 and TRBJ2-7; the match to TRBD1 covers 9 bases. There are 15 residues in the CDR3. From germline, CDR1 is SGHRS and CDR2 YFSETQ. In DNA form, the CDR3 reads TGCGCCAGCAGCGATGGGACAGGGCTTAATTACGAGCAGCACTTC. Amino acid sequence: CASSDGTGLNYEQHF. The entire variable domain, with the rest obtained from reference TRBV5-1 and TRBJ2-7, is as follows: KAGVTQTPRYLIKTRGQQVTLSCSPISGHRSVSWYQQTPGQGLQFLFEYFSETQRNKGNFPGRFSGRQFSNSRSEMNVSTLELGDSALYLCASSDGTGLNYEQHFGPGTRLTVT.